These 14 T cell receptor beta chains were sequenced from one sample in a study of shared clonotypes between healthy human individuals. Some clones are missing from TCRdb's copy, which holds only in-frame ones; the method was immunoSEQ multiplex PCR. The sample yields 600,000 or so clones, roughly 98% seen once. Cells designated naive CD8 were CD45RO-negative and were positively selected for CCR7, with terminally differentiated effector memory CD45RA+ cells excluded. The sequenced sample consisted of naive CD8+ T cells sorted from blood. The receptors derive from a man younger than 45 in good health.

This chain joins TRBV30 and TRBJ2-6; D might be TRBD2 (7 bases). Germline lookup yields CDR1 GTSNPN and CDR2 SVGIG (reference sequence). The CDR3 length is 17 residues. CDR3 protein: CALGGEPNRSGANVLTF. For the CDR3, the DNA is TGTGCTCTAGGGGGGGAACCCAACCGCTCTGGGGCCAACGTCCTGACTTTC.

In DNA, the CDR3 is TGTGCCAGCAGCTTGGGGGACAGCCCAGAAGCTTTCTTT. Its protein product is CASSLGDSPEAFF. The V gene is TRBV5-6, the J gene TRBJ1-1; TRBD1 matches at 7 bases. CDR1 is SGHDT and CDR2 is YYEEEE in the germline V gene. Germline trimming cut 0 bases from V and 8 bases from J; bases unmatched to any gene: 4. The CDR3 has 13 residues.

The J gene is TRBJ1-2, the V gene TRBV7-9, with 9 bases aligning to TRBD1. The V and J ends lost 3 bases and 6 bases, in that order; junction bases with no gene match: 11. The germline V gene encodes CDR1 SEHNR and CDR2 FQNEAQ (reference sequence). The CDR3 length is 16 residues. CDR3 region: CASSFFTGGEENGYTF. CDR3 sequence (DNA): TGTGCCAGCAGCTTCTTTACAGGGGGCGAGGAAAATGGCTACACCTTC.

V usage is TRBV9 and J usage is TRBJ2-7; either TRBD1 or TRBD2 may supply D (6 bases each). Germline V CDR1 and CDR2: SGDLS, YYNGEE. Trimming shortened V by 0 bases and J by 7 bases, and 14 bases separated the two germline ends. The CDR3 sequence is 14 residues long. The CDR3 sequence: CASSVEGGIGEQYF. CDR3 bases: TGTGCCAGCAGCGTAGAAGGGGGGATAGGGGAGCAGTACTTC.

CDR3 protein: CASSPQGMWGYTF. For the CDR3, the DNA is TGTGCCAGCAGTCCTCAGGGGATGTGGGGCTACACCTTC. The chain uses TRBV27 and TRBJ1-2, with D possibly TRBD1 on 6 matching bases. With 5 bases removed from V and 8 bases from J, the gap between germline ends came to 15 bases. Looked up from germline, CDR1 is MNHEY and CDR2 is SMNVEV (reference sequence). The CDR3 spans 13 residues.

The chain recombines TRBV11-3 with TRBJ2-3; 9 bases align to TRBD1. CDR3 size: 17 residues. CDR1 is SGHNT and CDR2 is YENEEA in the germline V gene. V dropped 1 base and J dropped 2; count of bases not matched to a gene: 7. CDR3 bases: TGTGCCAGCAGCTTAGGTTCTACAGGGGGCATCACAGATACGCAGTATTTT. Translating it yields CASSLGSTGGITDTQYF.

The chain recombines TRBV7-9 with TRBJ2-1, with 12 bases identical to TRBD2. CDR1 is SEHNR, CDR2 FQNEAQ, per germline (reference sequence). Trimming took 2 bases from V and 10 from J; bases not matched to a gene: 6. This CDR3 is 15 amino acids long. The DNA for the CDR3 is TGTGCCAGCAGCTTACTAGCGGGAGGGCCTCAGGAGCAGTTCTTC. This encodes CASSLLAGGPQEQFF.

The chain couples TRBV4-2 to TRBJ2-1; the D gene is possibly TRBD2 (6 bases). The CDR3 runs to 15 residues. Germline V lookup: CDR1 LGHNA, CDR2 YNFKEQ. V lost 0 bases and J lost 3, with 9 bases in between. CDR3 DNA sequence: TGTGCCAGCAGCCAAGACCAGCGGGTCTACAATGAGCAGTTCTTC. Translation gives CASSQDQRVYNEQFF.

The rearrangement joins TRBV19 to TRBJ2-1; weak D call: TRBD1 (6 bases). This CDR3 comprises 16 residues. Germline assignment: CDR1 LNHDA and CDR2 SQIVND (reference sequence). Trimming took 5 bases from V and 2 from J, leaving 16 bases between them. The CDR3 loop is CASSSLRGSTYNEQFF. The CDR3 DNA reads as TGTGCCAGTAGTTCCCTCAGGGGAAGCACCTACAATGAGCAGTTCTTC. Looking up the rest from reference TRBV19 and TRBJ2-1 gives the full variable domain: DGGITQSPKYLFRKEGQNVTLSCEQNLNHDAMYWYRQDPGQGLRLIYYSQIVNDFQKGDIAEGYSVSREKKESFPLTVTSAQKNPTAFYLCASSSLRGSTYNEQFFGPGTRLTVL.

The gene calls are TRBV5-1 and TRBJ2-7; the D gene could be TRBD1 or TRBD2 (5 bases each). V was pared by 3 bases and J by 2 bases, with 12 bases between. The CDR3 totals 14 residues. The germline gives CDR1 SGHRS, CDR2 YFSETQ. CDR3 amino acids: CASSWQQGAYEQYF. The DNA of the CDR3 is TGCGCCAGCAGCTGGCAGCAGGGAGCCTACGAGCAGTACTTC.

This sequence joins TRBV2 and TRBJ1-3; D unresolved. The ends were cut back, 7 bases at V and 1 base at J, with 17 bases in the middle. The CDR3 totals 16 residues. Germline V CDR1 and CDR2: SNHLY, FYNNEI. This CDR3 is CASTQAWTASGNTIYF. As DNA, the CDR3 is TGTGCCAGCACCCAAGCGTGGACCGCTTCTGGAAACACCATATATTTT. Filled out from reference TRBV2 and TRBJ1-3, the complete variable domain reads EPEVTQTPSHQVTQMGQEVILRCVPISNHLYFYWYRQILGQKVEFLVSFYNNEISEKSEIFDDQFSVERPDGSNFTLKIRSTKLEDSAMYFCASTQAWTASGNTIYFGEGSWLTVV.

The chain joins TRBV27 to TRBJ2-1; the D is unclear. CDR3 length: 17 amino acids. V lost 1 base and J lost 5, with 18 bases in between. Germline V gene data show CDR1 as MNHEY and CDR2 as SMNVEV (reference sequence). This chain's CDR3 is CASSLYGLVSSDNEQFF. Written as DNA, the CDR3 is TGTGCCAGCAGTTTATATGGTCTTGTTTCGTCCGACAATGAGCAGTTCTTC.

The chain has TRBV28 and TRBJ2-3, with D uncertain. CDR1 is MDHEN and CDR2 is SYDVKM in the germline V gene. CDR3 length equals 15 residues. Deletions cut 6 bases from V and 6 bases from J, with 19 bases between. CDR3 in amino acids: CASSVRGPLPDTQYF. DNA for the CDR3: TGTGCCAGCAGCGTTCGCGGACCACTCCCCGATACGCAGTATTTT.

The chain employs TRBV9 and TRBJ2-7; a weak D match, TRBD1 (6 bases). CDR3 length: 16 residues. Germline assignment: CDR1 SGDLS and CDR2 YYNGEE. Deletions cut 3 bases from V and 4 bases from J, with 20 bases between. CDR3 region: CASSARFGTPPYEQYF. CDR3 nucleotides: TGTGCCAGCAGCGCCAGGTTCGGGACACCACCTTACGAGCAGTACTTC.